Described below is a single TCR beta chain sequence and its context. Its antigen is unknown. There are no base qualities to consult, and no much larger clone falls within one base. The sample belongs to a study of cytomegalovirus exposure and HLA in healthy donors (dated by TCRdb to about 2017). Looking at the study overall: An earlier analysis of some 550 of the donors reported approximately 300 Gb of sequence data and some 120 million unique TCR beta sequences from about 180 million T cells. About 320 gigabases of sequencing data and 70 million to 85 million unique TCR sequences were included in an early release covering roughly 600 HLA-typed donors. Of the 350 to 450 genotyped donors, approximately 82% fell in the genetic ancestry cluster associated with self-reported Caucasian donors. The study was designed to test whether signatures of past pathogen exposure could be identified by cataloging public T cell receptors. The study used immunosequencing to profile the T cell repertoires of 666 subjects and linked those repertoires to cytomegalovirus serostatus. Besides the first cohort of hundreds of subjects, a separate validation cohort made up of over a hundred different subjects was used. High-throughput TCR immunosequencing, statistical association of individual TCRs with disease status, and machine learning were combined to predict cytomegalovirus infection status. In a later analysis, previously published TCR beta repertoires from more than 500 donors were re-analyzed and high-resolution HLA genotyping was added so that TCR occurrence patterns could be studied. Rather than drawing on any new phenotypic data, the later analysis identified candidate immune exposures from TCR beta sequences and the way those sequences occurred across donors. An earlier analysis of a few hundred of the donors applied high-throughput TCR beta sequencing to assess whether each TCR beta V gene segment acted as functional or pseudogenic. Alongside the repertoire data, information on donor age, sex, ethnicity and CMV serostatus was compiled. In a later genetic analysis, genome-wide SNP genotypes for about three fifths of the roughly 670 donors were used, and that subset was treated as a discovery cohort. All discovery cohort repertoires had been generated using a single sequencing platform. HLA typing included class I and class II loci at four-digit resolution. Typing coverage differed by locus: A, B, C, DRB1 and DQB1 were typed in roughly 629-640 donors, DQA1 in 522, DPA1 in approximately 600, and DPB1 in just under 490. Because of strong linkage in the cohort, roughly five DR-DQ haplotypes were treated as single units for association and clustering. Among about 410 genotyped donors of the cohort, an average of about 220,000 unique TCR beta nucleotide sequences was sequenced per donor, of which 15% to 20% were non-productive. On the study overall, not on this receptor specifically: Presence/absence analyses assumed roughly uniform sequencing depth across donors, an assumption that may not hold. The authors suggested that the approach could potentially be extended to other disease states and immunological phenotypes. Because some donors lacked HLA typing at each locus, the association tests relied only on the typed subset. The 87-base-pair reads could not distinguish some IMGT-functional V segments, including TRBV6-2 and TRBV6-3, so those segments were excluded. According to a later analysis, parvovirus B19, influenza, CMV and Epstein-Barr virus appeared linked to several top co-occurrence clusters. A cluster of highly shared sequence variants was judged likely to represent a technical artifact of the sequencing pipeline. Linkage disequilibrium might explain the correlated functional status among segregating V segments, but an unknown experimental factor could not be excluded. According to a later analysis, TCR association rates differed among HLA loci, with DRB1 alleles showing the most associated TCRs and HLA-C alleles showing the fewest. CMV serostatus was the only immune exposure information available for the cohort. In both the original and validation cohorts, the classifier was reported to diagnose cytomegalovirus status with high specificity and sensitivity. Because counts were too low, 15 to 20 rarely observed V segments, including chromosome 9 orphons, were excluded from the earlier analysis of 587 of the donors. This cohort had only TCR beta chains sequenced, and the lack of alpha or paired-chain data limited which features could be detected. A later analysis found that HLA-associated TCR beta chains were more clonally expanded and had lower generation probabilities than equally common non-associated chains. A further reported finding was that TCR beta sequences accurately predicted the HLA-A and HLA-B alleles for most subjects in the first cohort. While some public TCRs were present in many individuals, most TCR sequences turned up only very rarely across donors. In a later analysis, over 15,000 TCR beta sequences were associated with specific HLA alleles at a false discovery rate of 0.05. In a later genetic analysis, a missense DCLRE1C variant was associated with V-gene and J-gene trimming of TCR beta chains, and the association was replicated in an independent cohort. Three of the identified cytomegalovirus-associated TCR beta chains were confirmed in vitro to be specific for cytomegalovirus antigens. According to a later analysis, most CMV-associated TCR beta chains appeared to be HLA-restricted, and the HLA associations seemed to be driven largely by CMV exposure. Broadly in line with IMGT annotations, most TCR beta V segments showed up in productive rearrangements about 90% or about 30% of the time in an earlier analysis of several hundred of the donors. A later genetic analysis reported fewer N-insertions in productive TCRs among donors in an Asian-associated ancestry cluster than the approximately 670-donor mean. The study listed 150 to 200 TCR beta chains as associated with cytomegalovirus. When HLA alleles, especially DR and DQ, strongly co-occurred, attributing TCR associations to individual alleles was difficult.

The cohort comprised more than 550 healthy bone marrow donors. All cohort members were sampled while nominally healthy, although unrecorded immune exposures were likely present. The donor tested CMV seropositive and was one of the 289 seropositive cohort members. Every donor gave a peripheral blood sample, and the peripheral blood mononuclear cells from that sample were used for TCR beta sequencing. The Qiagen DNeasy Blood Extraction Kit was used to extract genomic DNA from the blood cell samples. The library relied on the immunoSEQ multiplex PCR assay. A mixture of 60 forward primers for TCR Vbeta segments and 13 reverse primers for TCR Jbeta segments was used in the multiplex PCR. A multiplex PCR assay on genomic DNA amplified the CDR3 region of rearranged TCR beta genes. On the Illumina HiSeq System, the amplified TCR beta libraries were sequenced as 87-base-pair reads. Under the source paper's analysis protocol: A later analysis counted about 80 million unique TCR beta chains across the 550 to 750 repertoires, and 10 million to 11 million of these chains were shared by at least two donors. To remove PCR and sequencing errors, raw reads were error-corrected and collapsed into unique sequences using a nearest-neighbor algorithm that merged closely related sequences. To assign V, D and J gene segments, CDR3 sequences were aligned to IMGT reference sequences. Each retained sequence needed at least a six-nucleotide match to both a V gene segment and a J gene segment. A rearrangement counted as productive if the CDR3 had no stop codons and remained in frame with V and J, and every other rearrangement counted as non-productive. CDR3 was defined according to IMGT convention as the region running from the second conserved V-encoded cysteine to the conserved J-encoded phenylalanine. The earlier analysis of about 530 of the donors excluded any sequence lacking an unambiguous match to a single V gene segment. In an earlier analysis of some 590 of the donors, a V segment was called functional when productive rearrangements were above 56.7%, and segregating when the standard deviation between donors exceeded 5%. A statistical classification framework was built to diagnose cytomegalovirus status from the catalog of TCR beta chain sequences. In a later analysis, TCR nucleotide sequences were compared against IMGT/GENE-DB human TR gene sequences so that V and J genes could be assigned. In a later analysis, CDR3 sequences and most-parsimonious VDJ recombination scenarios were assigned using the TCRdist pipeline. A later analysis defined each TCR beta chain by its CDR3 amino acid sequence plus V-gene family, and excluded reads lacking a unique V-gene family. To address suspected cross-contamination and a sequencing artifact, a later analysis removed 592 highly shared, low-generation-probability nucleotide sequences. A later analysis calculated a clonal expansion index for each public chain from normalized within-repertoire ranks of inferred template counts. Generation probabilities in a later analysis came from a VDJ recombination model fitted to out-of-frame rearrangements, and those results were checked against IGoR. In a later analysis, hypergeometric tests were used to score TCR-TCR, TCR-HLA and TCR-CMV co-occurrence, with a repertoire-size bias correction applied to TCR pairs. In a later analysis, false discovery rates were estimated by permuting HLA or CMV assignments 20 times. In a later analysis, co-occurring TCRs were grouped using DBSCAN, with TCRdist sequence similarity added in when clustering inside HLA-allele-positive subsets. Repertoires with fewer than 30,000 or more than 120,000 public chains, plus five repertoires with anomalous nucleotide sharing, were excluded from co-occurrence clustering. TCRdb holds this immuneACCESS table with in-frame rearrangements only. Some clones are missing; in checked studies, unresolved V genes explain under half, and the rest has no known cause. For V, J and clone size, that table is used; D and trimming come from the DNA. The table for this sample lists approximately 120,000 clones; roughly 69% of them were counted only once. Under 6.5% of the sample belongs to the ten largest clones.

There are 11 amino acids in the CDR3, from cysteine to phenylalanine inclusive. Left in the record is the CDR3 DNA by itself, 33 bases read in frame from the first base. CDR1 and CDR2 were assigned from the germline V gene as SGHVS and FQNEAQ. The V end loses 4 bases and the J end loses 14 bases, and a stretch of 13 bases separates them. The receptor was derived from a woman in her 70s in good health and CMV-seropositive. The chain couples TRBV7-8 to TRBJ2-3; 5 matching bases give a weak D call of TRBD2. Material for sequencing was PBMCs. The sequence in DNA is TGTGCCAGCAGCTCGAGATGGACTTGGTATTTT. This codes for CASSSRWTWYF.